The 15 T cell receptor beta chains reported below all come from one sample, sequenced in a study of T cell responses to AZD1222 COVID-19 vaccine. Data came from immunoSEQ multiplex PCR; TCRdb stores just in-frame clones and leaves some out. In the table there are some 130,000 clones, 75% to 90% of which are singletons. The sample in question was peripheral blood, obtained on day 0 of AZD1222 vaccination. All receptors come from an adult in good health.

The rearrangement uses TRBV7-2 and TRBJ1-6; D remains unclear. The CDR3 sequence is 16 residues long. Trimming took 5 bases from V and 8 from J, leaving 19 bases between them. Germline V CDR1 and CDR2: SGHTA, FQGNSA. CDR3 nucleotides: TGTGCCAGCAGCCCTGGTCACACCTTTTCCTATTCACCCCTCCACTTT. This gives the protein CASSPGHTFSYSPLHF.

This chain links TRBV2 with TRBJ1-5; no firm D call. The CDR3 runs to 13 residues. Trimming removed 3 bases at V and 9 bases at J, with 12 bases between. CDR1 is SNHLY, CDR2 FYNNEI, per germline. This CDR3 is CASSETPRGPQHF. The CDR3 nucleotides are TGTGCCAGCAGTGAGACACCGCGGGGGCCCCAGCATTTT.

The chain has TRBV20-1 and TRBJ2-1, with 7 bases that match TRBD1. V lost 6 bases, J lost 9 bases, and 5 bases stayed unmatched. Germline V gene sequence: CDR1 DFQATT, CDR2 SNEGSKA (reference sequence). There are 11 residues in the CDR3. The CDR3 DNA reads as TGCAGTGCCCGCACAGGGGTTGAGCAGTTCTTC. This translates into CSARTGVEQFF.

The V and J genes are TRBV7-3 and TRBJ2-3; 7 positions agree with TRBD2. This CDR3 spans 16 amino acids. Germline CDR1 SGHTA, CDR2 FQGTGA. The V gene end was trimmed by 3 bases and the J gene end by 2 bases; junction bases not matched to a gene: 8. The CDR3 nucleotides are TGTGCCAGCAGCTTCTTTCGCGGGGGAGTCACAGATACGCAGTATTTT. Its protein product is CASSFFRGGVTDTQYF.

This clone was seen only once. This chain connects TRBV30 to TRBJ1-2, with 10 bases lining up with TRBD1. Losses at the gene ends were 3 bases for V and 4 bases for J; bases not matched to a gene: 8. Germline V gene sequence: CDR1 GTSNPN, CDR2 SVGIG (reference sequence). CDR3 length: 15 amino acids. The CDR3 reads CAWSPGTGERYGYTF. The CDR3 nucleotides are TGTGCCTGGAGCCCCGGGACAGGGGAACGCTATGGCTACACCTTC.

This chain connects TRBV29-1 to TRBJ1-3; possible D gene TRBD1, 6 bases. Trimming took off 5 bases at V and 7 bases at J, with 12 bases between the two ends. CDR3 length: 12 amino acids. Germline V gene lookup returns CDR1 SQVTM and CDR2 ANQGSEA. The CDR3 nucleotides read TGCAGCGTTCTGGCAGGGGAGAACACCATATATTTT. This translates into CSVLAGENTIYF.

The chain uses TRBV23-1 and TRBJ2-7; D remains unclear. TRBV23-1 is known as an ORF, though its function is uncertain. Trimming shortened V by 6 bases and J by 6 bases, and 12 bases separated the two germline ends. This CDR3 region has 12 residues. CDR3 in DNA: TGCGCCAGCAGACCCCTTAGCCCCGAGCAGTACTTC. Translating gives CASRPLSPEQYF.

The V call is TRBV7-9, the J call TRBJ2-1, with D unresolved. Germline loops: CDR1 SEHNR, CDR2 FQNEAQ (reference sequence). This CDR3 region has 13 residues. Trimming cost V 3 bases and J 6 bases, with 9 bases left between them. The DNA for the CDR3 is TGTGCCAGCAGCTTCCTTGGGCGCAATGAGCAGTTCTTC. The encoded protein is CASSFLGRNEQFF.

This clone was seen ten or more times. The rearrangement links TRBV19 to TRBJ1-3; D perhaps matches TRBD1 (6 bases). In germline, CDR1 is LNHDA, CDR2 SQIVND (reference sequence). Trimming took off 8 bases at V and 0 bases at J, with 11 bases between the two ends. This CDR3 is 14 amino acids long. CDR3 sequence: CASRDISSGNTIYF. In DNA, the CDR3 is TGTGCCAGTCGGGACATCAGCTCTGGAAACACCATATATTTT.

V usage is TRBV9 and J usage is TRBJ2-5, with D possibly TRBD2 on 7 matching bases. Germline-derived CDR1 and CDR2 are SGDLS and YYNGEE. Trimming took 0 bases from V and 1 from J, leaving 13 bases between them. There are 16 residues in the CDR3. CDR3 DNA: TGTGCCAGCAGCGTAGCTACGGGGGGCCTCCAAGAGACCCAGTACTTC. Translation gives CASSVATGGLQETQYF.

The chain recombines TRBV15 with TRBJ2-3; D is unclear. Between the trimmed V and J ends, which lost 6 bases and 1 base, there was a span of 5 bases. CDR1 is LNHNV, CDR2 YYDKDF, per germline (reference sequence). There are 12 residues in the CDR3. The CDR3 protein is CATSLGTDTQYF. The DNA of the CDR3 is TGTGCCACCAGTTTGGGCACAGATACGCAGTATTTT.

The V gene is TRBV29-1, the J gene TRBJ1-1, with 7 positions matching TRBD1. This CDR3 contains 17 residues. Germline CDR1 is SQVTM and CDR2 is ANQGSEA. The J segment lost 0 bases and the V segment lost 8 bases, leaving 18 bases of the junction unmatched. CDR3 nucleotide sequence: TGCAGCTCCACGACAACAGGGACAGAGCCTCTGAACACTGAAGCTTTCTTT. Its translation is CSSTTTGTEPLNTEAFF.

J is TRBJ1-5 and V is TRBV19, with unresolved D. V was trimmed by 9 bases and J by 0 bases, leaving 12 bases between them. This CDR3 comprises 14 residues. Germline CDR1 is LNHDA and CDR2 is SQIVND (reference sequence). This CDR3 reads CASTIQYSNQPQHF. The CDR3 DNA reads TGTGCCAGCACTATACAATATAGCAATCAGCCCCAGCATTTT.

V gene TRBV7-9 combines with J gene TRBJ1-5; 9 bases match TRBD1. CDR3 length: 18 residues. In germline, CDR1 is SEHNR, CDR2 FQNEAQ (reference sequence). After removal of 5 bases from V and 6 bases from J, the junction contained 17 bases not matched to a gene. The CDR3 spells CASSLEGQGSVWGQPQHF. The CDR3 bases are TGTGCCAGCAGCCTAGAGGGACAGGGATCGGTTTGGGGTCAGCCCCAGCATTTT.

The V and J genes are TRBV9 and TRBJ1-2; D ambiguous. This CDR3 is built from 11 residues. Germline CDR1 reads SGDLS; CDR2 reads YYNGEE. V was trimmed by 4 bases and J by 2 bases, leaving 3 bases between them. The CDR3 loop is CASSTNYGYTF. CDR3 in DNA: TGTGCCAGCAGCACAAACTATGGCTACACCTTC.